This TCR beta chain was sequenced for a study of blood T cell repertoires in COVID-19. The V gene lost 6 bases and the J gene lost 2 bases, with 11 bases spanning the gap. CDR1 SGHDN and CDR2 FVKESK come from the germline V gene. The CDR3 sequence is 14 residues long. Sequencing used immunoSEQ multiplex PCR; TCRdb keeps in-frame clones, though not all of them. The table lists around 46,000 clones, 87% of them singletons, with under 2.5% in the top ten. The receptor was isolated from an elderly woman with COVID-19, enrolled during active disease. The chain combines TRBV14 with TRBJ1-3, with D tentatively TRBD1 (5 bases). Source material: peripheral blood. The CDR3 region is CASRGAGTGNTIYF. The CDR3 DNA sequence: TGTGCCAGCAGGGGCGCAGGGACTGGAAACACCATATATTTT.